Presented here are 9 T cell receptor beta chains from one specimen sequenced in a study of shared clonotypes between healthy human individuals. Clones were read by immunoSEQ multiplex PCR, and TCRdb kept only the in-frame ones, dropping some. The data contain around 610,000 clones, 90% to 97% of them singletons. Naive CD8 cells lacked CD45RO, underwent positive selection for CCR7 and left out terminally differentiated effector memory CD45RA+ cells. Sequenced sample: naive CD8+ T cells sorted from blood. These receptors were collected from a woman aged 30 to 39 in good health.

As for this clone: The sample carries other DNA sequences with the same CDR3. The chain combines TRBV28 with TRBJ1-2; possible D gene TRBD1, 6 bases. The V gene lost 3 bases and the J gene lost 4 bases, with 6 bases spanning the gap. Per germline, CDR1 MDHEN and CDR2 SYDVKM. The CDR3 is 12 amino acids. The CDR3 loop is CASSLDSYGYTF. The CDR3 DNA reads TGTGCCAGCAGTTTGGACAGCTATGGCTACACCTTC.

The rearrangement links TRBV7-9 to TRBJ2-3; 7 bases fit TRBD2. The J segment lost 1 base and the V segment lost 5 bases, leaving 9 bases of the junction unmatched. This CDR3 is 16 amino acids long. CDR1 is SEHNR and CDR2 is FQNEAQ in the germline V gene (reference sequence). This chain's CDR3 is CASSQREVPGTDTQYF. The CDR3 nucleotides are TGTGCCAGCAGCCAACGGGAGGTCCCTGGCACAGATACGCAGTATTTT.

The chain is built from TRBV7-3 and TRBJ2-7, with a possible D match to TRBD2 (6 bases). The CDR3 sequence is 14 residues long. Trimming took off 5 bases at V and 3 bases at J, with 14 bases between the two ends. Per germline, CDR1 SGHTA and CDR2 FQGTGA. As DNA, the CDR3 is TGTGCCAGCAGCCCTGACGTGGGAGGCTACGAGCAGTACTTC. Translated: CASSPDVGGYEQYF.

J is TRBJ1-2 and V is TRBV5-4, with a tentative D call TRBD1 (5 bases). In germline, CDR1 is SGHNT, CDR2 YYREEE (reference sequence). The CDR3 runs to 14 residues. Trimming pared 3 bases from V and 4 bases from J, leaving 13 bases between. The CDR3 loop reads CASSSVGAPYGYTF. In DNA form, the CDR3 reads TGTGCCAGCAGCTCCGTTGGGGCGCCCTATGGCTACACCTTC.

The V call is TRBV7-9, the J call TRBJ2-7; weak D call: TRBD2 (6 bases). The V end lost 5 bases, the J end lost 0 bases, and 26 bases lay between the germline ends. This CDR3 contains 19 residues. Germline V gene data show CDR1 as SEHNR and CDR2 as FQNEAQ (reference sequence). The CDR3 coding sequence is TGTGCCAGCAGCGGGCGAGGACTACCCGGGACGAGAAGCTCCTACGAGCAGTACTTC. Its protein product is CASSGRGLPGTRSSYEQYF.

V and J are TRBV5-1 and TRBJ2-2; the match to TRBD1 covers 8 bases. The CDR3 consists of 16 residues. CDR1 is SGHRS, CDR2 YFSETQ, per germline. J lost 2 bases, V lost 4 bases, and 7 bases had no gene match. CDR3 sequence reads: CASSTPGQDNTGELFF. Here the CDR3 DNA reads TGCGCCAGCAGCACTCCGGGACAGGATAACACCGGGGAGCTGTTTTTT.

The CDR3: CASSLSGIAKNIQYF. CDR3 in DNA: TGTGCCAGCAGTTTATCAGGGATAGCCAAAAACATTCAGTACTTC. The chain combines TRBV27 with TRBJ2-4; the D is unclear. The CDR3 is made up of 15 amino acids. Germline V gives CDR1 MNHEY, CDR2 SMNVEV (reference sequence). Trimming removed 0 bases at V and 0 bases at J, with 6 bases between.

J is TRBJ2-7 and V is TRBV28; 8 nucleotides match TRBD2. Germline CDR1 reads MDHEN; CDR2 reads SYDVKM. The length of the CDR3 is 16 residues. V was pared by 6 bases and J by 7 bases, with 17 bases of the junction left unmatched. In nucleotides, the CDR3 is TGTGCCAGCAGACCCAGCGGGAGCACGCCTACGTTAGAGCAGTACTTC. Translating it yields CASRPSGSTPTLEQYF.

This clone was found once. V usage is TRBV9 and J usage is TRBJ1-4; no definite D call. The germline V gene has CDR1 SGDLS and CDR2 YYNGEE. The CDR3 loop spans 15 amino acids. The V end lost 0 bases, the J end lost 7 bases, and 13 bases lay between the germline ends. This chain's CDR3 is CASSVGVGSGEKLFF. In DNA form, the CDR3 reads TGTGCCAGCAGCGTAGGAGTGGGTTCCGGTGAAAAACTGTTTTTT.